The source of this T cell receptor beta chain is a study of T cell repertoires in cytomegalovirus infection. Study overall: CMV epitopes that were recently identified and HLA-C-restricted were used alongside well-studied HLA-B-restricted ones.

With respect to this clonotype: Its antigen is as yet unknown.

Study results and limitations: Cumulated frequencies of public TCR beta families served to identify carriers of CMV plus the relevant HLA. HLA-C-restricted CMV-specific TCR beta clonotypes were dominant in the ex vivo response.

The CDR3 is 15 amino acids. Trimming removed 5 bases at V and 3 bases at J, with 14 bases between. One entry per CDR3 protein results from TCRdb running MiXCR on the reads. Here the sample spans hundreds of thousands of distinct CDR3 sequences, roughly 34% being singletons. Sequencing used cultured PBMCs, obtained from culture after CMV antigen stimulation. The clonotype comes from a human donor in good health (CMV status not recorded). Some clones in this sample may be carry-over from other donors' samples. The rearrangement uses TRBV12-3 or TRBV12-4 and TRBJ2-1; D not certain. CDR3 region: CASSPFFSNYNEQFF. The CDR3 bases are TGTGCCAGCAGTCCATTTTTCTCTAACTACAATGAGCAGTTCTTC.